What follows are 10 T cell receptor beta chains derived from one specimen sequenced in a study of T-cell reconstitution after alpha-beta-depleted transplantation in children. It was with unique molecular identifiers that the TCRbeta library was prepared. Each CDR3 protein is one row after TCRdb ran MiXCR on the PCR reads. The profile shows under 850,000 distinct CDR3 sequences, around 13% of them singletons. Sequenced material: PBMCs, taken before TCRalphabeta/CD19-depleted stem cell transplant. The receptor set was obtained from a girl aged 2 to 10 with congenital amegakaryocytic thrombocytopenia, due to receive a stem cell transplant.

This clonotype has just a few counts. The V and J genes are TRBV2 and TRBJ1-2; 7 positions match TRBD1. The CDR3 loop spans 13 amino acids. V lost 5 bases to trimming and J lost 5 bases; unmatched junction nucleotides: 5. In germline, CDR1 is SNHLY, CDR2 FYNNEI. The CDR3 region has the DNA TGTGCCAGCAGTAGGGACAGCGCATATGGCTACACCTTC. Protein sequence: CASSRDSAYGYTF.

At least ten counts were recorded for this clonotype. The chain is built from TRBV20-1 and TRBJ2-7; unclear D gene. The V end was cut by 5 bases, the J end by 6 bases, with 11 bases between. CDR1 is DFQATT and CDR2 is SNEGSKA in the germline V gene (reference sequence). This CDR3 comprises 11 residues. CDR3 sequence reads: CSAVRNGEQYF. The CDR3 nucleotides are TGCAGTGCTGTCCGAAACGGCGAGCAGTACTTC.

This clonotype was recorded many times. The chain has TRBV15 and TRBJ2-6; D gene ambiguous. This CDR3 is 16 amino acids long. The germline V and J ends were trimmed by 0 bases and 1 base, with 7 bases remaining between them. Germline assignment: CDR1 LNHNV and CDR2 YYDKDF (reference sequence). The CDR3 here is CATSRDPRSGANVLTF. The CDR3 nucleotides read TGTGCCACCAGCAGAGATCCGAGGTCTGGGGCCAACGTCCTGACTTTC.

To note about this clonotype: This may stem from a read error, because a much larger clone lies one nucleotide away. This chain connects TRBV6-1 to TRBJ1-4; TRBD1 matches at 10 bases. This CDR3 comprises 16 residues. CDR1 MNHNS and CDR2 SASEGT come from the germline V gene. The CDR3 DNA reads as TGTGCCAGCAGGAAACCGGGACAGGGGTCTGAGGAAAAACTGCTTTTT. Its protein product is CASRKPGQGSEEKLLF.

This clonotype has a handful of counts. V gene TRBV2 combines with J gene TRBJ1-3; 7 positions agree with TRBD1. The CDR3 length is 13 residues. With 8 bases clipped from V and 5 bases from J, the junction kept 6 bases outside the gene matches. The V gene's germline CDR1 is SNHLY and CDR2 FYNNEI. CDR3 sequence (DNA): TGTGCCAGCGCAGACAGGGTGCGAAACACCATATATTTT. As protein: CASADRVRNTIYF.

This clonotype was counted many times. The rearrangement joins TRBV7-2 to TRBJ2-3, with 9 bases identical to TRBD2. Germline assignment: CDR1 SGHTA and CDR2 FQGNSA. V lost 2 bases, J lost 8 bases, and 8 bases stayed unmatched. The CDR3 has 15 amino acids. CDR3 in amino acids: CASSLYSGSLGTQYF. CDR3 nucleotides: TGTGCCAGCAGCTTATATAGCGGGAGTTTGGGTACGCAGTATTTT.

This clonotype was picked up a small number of times. The genes are TRBV5-1 and TRBJ2-7; TRBD2 matches at 10 bases. J lost 3 bases, V lost 1 base, and 4 bases had no gene match. The CDR3 runs to 15 residues. Germline V gene data show CDR1 as SGHRS and CDR2 as YFSETQ. CDR3 sequence (DNA): TGCGCCAGCAGCTTGAGTACTAGCGGGATCTACGAGCAGTACTTC. As protein: CASSLSTSGIYEQYF.

Many counts were recorded for this clonotype. The rearrangement uses TRBV4-1 and TRBJ2-7; the D gene could be TRBD1 or TRBD2 (5 bases each). Per germline, CDR1 MGHRA and CDR2 YSYEKL. The CDR3 runs to 18 residues. V was cut by 2 bases and J by 6 bases, with 26 bases left in between. CDR3 sequence reads: CASSQLTRVGHPVPEQYF. The CDR3 DNA follows: TGCGCCAGCAGCCAACTCACTAGAGTCGGACACCCCGTACCCGAGCAGTACTTC.

This rearrangement joins TRBV12-5 to TRBJ2-3; D unresolved. Germline lookup yields CDR1 LGHNT and CDR2 FRNRAP. CDR3 length: 16 amino acids. V lost 1 base, J lost 0 bases, and 11 bases lay in between. The chain's CDR3 is CASGLDDLPSTDTQYF. In nucleotides, the CDR3 is TGTGCTAGTGGTTTGGATGACTTACCCAGCACAGATACGCAGTATTTT.

The sample holds one count of this clonotype. A much larger clone differs by one base, so this may be a read error. The genes are TRBV5-6 and TRBJ2-3; TRBD2 agrees at 7 bases. Per germline, CDR1 SGHDT and CDR2 YYEEEE. V shed 2 bases and J 5 bases; nucleotides not matched to a gene: 8. This CDR3 spans 15 amino acids. In nucleotides, the CDR3 is TGTGCCAGCAGCTTAGAACTAGCGATGAGAGATACGCAGTATTTT. Translation: CASSLELAMRDTQYF.